The TCR beta chain under discussion was sequenced for a study of T cells in localized non-small cell lung cancer. The length of the CDR3 is 15 amino acids, counting both ends. Germline V lookup: CDR1 SGHTA, CDR2 FQGNSA. For this clone: Its specificity is not known. The DNA is omitted, as the CDR3 cannot be located on it reliably, and the CDR3 follows TCRdb's listing.

TCRdb's table, derived via immunoSEQ multiplex PCR, lists solely in-frame clones and lacks some. This sample has approximately 64,000 clones, with 90% found just once. Findings of the study overall: With higher T cell density in blood came longer overall survival.

The chain carries TRBV7-2 and TRBJ1-5. The TCR was taken from a woman aged 40-69 years with stage I lung adenocarcinoma. The source material was peripheral blood, sampled before any cancer treatment. CDR3 sequence: CASSLFGAGNQPQHF.